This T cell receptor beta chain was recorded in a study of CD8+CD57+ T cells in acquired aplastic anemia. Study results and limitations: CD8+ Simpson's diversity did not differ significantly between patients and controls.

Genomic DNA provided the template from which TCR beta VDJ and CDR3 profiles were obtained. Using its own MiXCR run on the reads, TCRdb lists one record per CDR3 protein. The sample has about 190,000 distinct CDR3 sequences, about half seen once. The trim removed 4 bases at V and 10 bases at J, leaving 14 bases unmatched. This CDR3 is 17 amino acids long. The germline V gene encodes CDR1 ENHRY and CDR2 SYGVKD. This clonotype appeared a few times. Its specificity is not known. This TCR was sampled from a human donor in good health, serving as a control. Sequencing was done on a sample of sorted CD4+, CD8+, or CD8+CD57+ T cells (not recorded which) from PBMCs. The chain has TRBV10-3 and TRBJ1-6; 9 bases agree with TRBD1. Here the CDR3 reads CAISARGTGLSGSPLHF. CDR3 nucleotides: TGTGCCATCAGTGCCCGCGGGACAGGGCTCTCAGGCTCACCCCTCCACTTT.